The 22 T cell receptor beta chains presented below share a single source sample, sequenced in a study of blood T cell repertoires in COVID-19. Generated by immunoSEQ multiplex PCR, the TCRdb table keeps only in-frame clones and is missing some. The sample records about 280,000 clones, about 90% being singletons. Sequencing used PBMCs or T cells enriched from blood (not recorded which). The source of these receptors is a woman aged 18-29 years with acute COVID-19.

The chain is built from TRBV7-2 and TRBJ1-2; D possibly corresponds to TRBD1 (6 bases). V was pared by 4 bases and J by 2 bases, with 11 bases between. CDR3 size: 14 residues. Germline V gene lookup returns CDR1 SGHTA and CDR2 FQGNSA. The CDR3 sequence is CASSSQQGNYGYTF. CDR3 bases: TGTGCCAGCAGCTCGCAACAGGGAAACTATGGCTACACCTTC.

The V call is TRBV3-1 (or the pseudogene TRBV3-2), the J call TRBJ2-1; 11 bases agree with TRBD2. J was trimmed by 3 bases and V by 6 bases; bases with no gene match: 10. CDR3 length: 17 residues. Germline CDR1 is LGHDT and CDR2 is YNNKEL (reference sequence). The CDR3 DNA reads TGTGCCAGCAGTGGGAGTAGACTAGCGGGAAACTACAATGAGCAGTTCTTC. Translating it yields CASSGSRLAGNYNEQFF.

The V and J genes are TRBV28 and TRBJ1-5; 10 bases align to TRBD1. Unmatched junction bases numbered 9, after V lost 6 bases and J lost 7 bases. CDR1 and CDR2 from the germline V gene are MDHEN and SYDVKM. This CDR3 contains 15 residues. CDR3 coding DNA: TGTGCCAGCAGGGGGGGGACAGGGGTCTCCCAGCCCCAGCATTTT. It translates to CASRGGTGVSQPQHF.

J is TRBJ1-1 and V is TRBV10-3; D remains ambiguous. Per germline, CDR1 ENHRY and CDR2 SYGVKD. V was cut by 6 bases and J by 0 bases, with 11 bases left in between. CDR3 length: 14 residues. CDR3 sequence reads: CAIRNSGLNTEAFF. The CDR3 region has the DNA TGTGCCATCAGGAACAGCGGACTGAACACTGAAGCTTTCTTT.

V gene TRBV11-3 combines with J gene TRBJ2-1, with TRBD2 matching 7 bases. Germline V lookup: CDR1 SGHNT, CDR2 YENEEA. Trimming removed 5 bases from V and 6 bases from J; junction bases left unmatched: 4. This CDR3 is 13 amino acids long. CDR3 in DNA: TGTGCCAGCAGCAAGGGACTACTCAATGAGCAGTTCTTC. Protein sequence: CASSKGLLNEQFF.

V usage is TRBV27 and J usage is TRBJ2-3, with 10 bases that match TRBD2. CDR1 is MNHEY, CDR2 SMNVEV, per germline (reference sequence). The CDR3 is 16 amino acids. V lost 5 bases, J lost 4 bases, and 9 bases stayed unmatched. The CDR3 DNA follows: TGTGCCAGCAGTGGGGGGGGACTAGCGCTCCCAGATACGCAGTATTTT. Amino acid sequence: CASSGGGLALPDTQYF.

V and J are TRBV7-9 and TRBJ1-2; D gene ambiguous. The CDR3 is made up of 12 amino acids. Trimming pared 5 bases from V and 4 bases from J, leaving 8 bases between. Germline V gene data show CDR1 as SEHNR and CDR2 as FQNEAQ (reference sequence). The CDR3 DNA follows: TGTGCCAGCAGCGAGGTGACCTATGGCTACACCTTC. It specifies CASSEVTYGYTF.

This chain connects TRBV5-1 to TRBJ2-7, with 8 bases lining up with TRBD1. CDR1 is SGHRS and CDR2 is YFSETQ in the germline V gene. V shed 4 bases, J shed 6 bases, and the junction held 9 bases outside the gene matches. The CDR3 contains 14 residues. CDR3 DNA sequence: TGCGCCAGCAGCGATCTCGACAGGGGCGTCGAGCAGTACTTC. As protein: CASSDLDRGVEQYF.

The chain recombines TRBV27 with TRBJ2-7, with TRBD1 matching over 9 bases. Germline values: CDR1 MNHEY, CDR2 SMNVEV (reference sequence). J was trimmed by 0 bases and V by 4 bases; bases with no gene match: 7. CDR3 length: 16 amino acids. CDR3 in DNA: TGTGCCAGCAGTTCGGCGGGACAGGGAGCCTCCTACGAGCAGTACTTC. It yields the protein CASSSAGQGASYEQYF.

V usage is TRBV7-2 and J usage is TRBJ2-1; 14 bases are a match to TRBD2. The CDR3 is 16 residues long. Germline V CDR1 and CDR2: SGHTA, FQGNSA. Trimming took 5 bases from V and 12 from J; bases not matched to a gene: 12. The chain's CDR3 is CASSPRGLAGVLGQFF. The CDR3 bases are TGTGCCAGCAGCCCCAGGGGACTAGCGGGAGTACTTGGGCAGTTCTTC.

The chain couples TRBV5-1 to TRBJ1-2; no firm D call. The CDR3 covers 14 residues. V gave up 2 bases and J gave up 5 bases, with 13 bases separating them. The V gene's germline CDR1 is SGHRS and CDR2 YFSETQ. CDR3 in DNA: TGCGCCAGCAGCTTAGATACCAGGTGGTATGGCTACACCTTC. This codes for CASSLDTRWYGYTF. Full variable domain (rest looked up from reference TRBV5-1 and TRBJ1-2): KAGVTQTPRYLIKTRGQQVTLSCSPISGHRSVSWYQQTPGQGLQFLFEYFSETQRNKGNFPGRFSGRQFSNSRSEMNVSTLELGDSALYLCASSLDTRWYGYTFGSGTRLTVV.

As concerns this clone: Other DNA sequences in the same sample also yield this CDR3. The rearrangement uses TRBV7-9 and TRBJ2-3; D might be TRBD2 (6 bases). This CDR3 has 13 residues. V gave up 5 bases and J gave up 3 bases, with 9 bases separating them. CDR1 is SEHNR, CDR2 FQNEAQ, per germline (reference sequence). DNA for the CDR3: TGTGCCAGCAGCCGTGCGGGGACAGATACGCAGTATTTT. Amino acids: CASSRAGTDTQYF.

The chain recombines TRBV18 with TRBJ1-4; TRBD1 matches at 8 bases. Per germline, CDR1 KGHSH and CDR2 LQKENI. V shed 4 bases, J shed 8 bases, and the junction held 9 bases outside the gene matches. The CDR3 is 15 amino acids. The CDR3 loop is CASSLRQGTVEKLFF. The CDR3 nucleotides read TGTGCCAGCTCACTCAGACAGGGGACGGTGGAAAAACTGTTTTTT.

This clone was observed once. V is TRBV19 and J is TRBJ1-5; D gene unclear. The CDR3 loop spans 15 amino acids. Germline CDR1 and CDR2: LNHDA and SQIVND (reference sequence). V lost 1 base, J lost 3 bases, and 10 bases lay in between. CDR3 protein: CASSIGEISNQPQHF. For the CDR3, the DNA is TGTGCCAGTAGTATAGGGGAGATTTCCAATCAGCCCCAGCATTTT.

The chain uses TRBV7-8 and TRBJ1-2; 7 bases fit TRBD1. This CDR3 has 12 residues. Germline lookup yields CDR1 SGHVS and CDR2 FQNEAQ. Trimming cost V 5 bases and J 8 bases; bases outside gene matches: 5. CDR3 in amino acids: CASSPGGWGYTF. In DNA form, the CDR3 reads TGTGCCAGCAGCCCAGGGGGTTGGGGCTACACCTTC.

CDR3 in amino acids: CASSLRRQGAINEQFF. Here the CDR3 DNA reads TGTGCCAGCAGCTTAAGGAGACAGGGGGCAATCAATGAGCAGTTCTTC. The chain links TRBV7-9 to TRBJ2-1; TRBD1 matches 10 bases. The CDR3 has 16 residues. CDR1 SEHNR and CDR2 FQNEAQ come from the germline V gene (reference sequence). V was pared by 2 bases and J by 6 bases, with 7 bases of the junction left unmatched.

Only one count was recorded for this clone. The chain is built from TRBV19 and TRBJ1-5, with unresolved D. Germline V CDR1 and CDR2: LNHDA, SQIVND (reference sequence). Trimming took off 6 bases at V and 5 bases at J, with 17 bases between the two ends. The CDR3 has 15 amino acids. The CDR3 reads CASSPNFSTHQPQHF. In DNA, the CDR3 is TGTGCCAGTAGCCCCAATTTCAGTACCCATCAGCCCCAGCATTTT.

The chain carries TRBV27 and TRBJ2-7; the match to TRBD1 covers 11 bases. CDR1 MNHEY and CDR2 SMNVEV come from the germline V gene (reference sequence). This CDR3 has 15 amino acids. The trim removed 7 bases at V and 7 bases at J, leaving 12 bases unmatched. DNA of the CDR3: TGTGCCAGCACCTCCTCGGGACAGGGGGTGGAAGAGCAGTACTTC. This gives the protein CASTSSGQGVEEQYF.

The chain joins TRBV7-9 to TRBJ1-6; TRBD1 is a possible D gene (6 bases). The germline CDR1 and CDR2 sequences are SEHNR and FQNEAQ (reference sequence). The CDR3 is made up of 13 amino acids. V lost 6 bases and J 7 bases, leaving 10 bases between the germline ends. The CDR3 DNA reads as TGTGCCAGCAGGGGGGACAACAATTCACCCCTCCACTTT. This sequence encodes CASRGDNNSPLHF.

J is TRBJ2-1 and V is TRBV24-1; D may be TRBD1 (6 bases). CDR3 length equals 16 residues. CDR1 is KGHDR, CDR2 SFDVKD, per germline. V was cut by 3 bases and J by 8 bases, with 19 bases left in between. CDR3 in amino acids: CATSDNAMTGGDEQFF. The CDR3 nucleotides read TGTGCCACCAGTGATAATGCAATGACAGGCGGTGATGAGCAGTTCTTC.

The genes are TRBV5-6 and TRBJ2-5; D not certain. The V gene's germline CDR1 is SGHDT and CDR2 YYEEEE. Trimming left V 4 bases short and J 4 bases short, with 14 bases between. The CDR3 is 14 residues long. Here the CDR3 reads CASSIKLGRETQYF. The DNA for the CDR3 is TGTGCCAGCAGCATCAAACTTGGGCGAGAGACCCAGTACTTC.

The chain links TRBV24-1 to TRBJ2-1; D gene unclear. The CDR3 consists of 16 residues. In germline, CDR1 is KGHDR, CDR2 SFDVKD. V gave up 3 bases and J gave up 0 bases, with 11 bases separating them. CDR3 region: CATSDKKRGSYNEQFF. CDR3 bases: TGTGCCACCAGTGATAAGAAGCGCGGCTCCTACAATGAGCAGTTCTTC.